Shown below are 26 T cell receptor beta chains from a single sample sequenced in a study of T cell repertoires in cytomegalovirus infection. TCRdb passed the reads through MiXCR, listing each CDR3 protein once. The data contain about 160,000 distinct CDR3 sequences, about a fifth of them singletons. No cognate antigen is known for these TCRs. The source material was CD8+ T cells from cultured PBMCs, sampled from culture after CMV antigen stimulation. The receptors shown here come from a human donor in good health (CMV status not recorded). Some clones in this sample may be carry-over from other donors' samples.

The chain carries TRBV27 and TRBJ2-1, with 7 bases identical to TRBD1. V dropped 5 bases and J dropped 8; count of bases not matched to a gene: 9. The CDR3 sequence is 14 residues long. Germline CDR1 is MNHEY and CDR2 is SMNVEV (reference sequence). CDR3 protein: CASSHLGQADEQFF. The CDR3, as DNA: TGTGCCAGCAGTCACCTAGGACAGGCGGATGAGCAGTTCTTC.

The V call is TRBV12-3 or TRBV12-4, the J call TRBJ2-7; no definite D call. Trimming removed 2 bases from V and 6 bases from J, with 14 bases in between. The CDR3 runs 14 residues. CDR3 sequence (DNA): TGTGCCAGCAGTTTACGAACAGAAGCGTCCGAGCAGTACTTC. Translated: CASSLRTEASEQYF.

This clonotype was seen at least ten times. V is TRBV5-8 and J is TRBJ1-2; no clear D. CDR1 is SGHTS, CDR2 YDEGEE, per germline. Trimming shortened V by 2 bases and J by 6 bases, and 11 bases separated the two germline ends. This CDR3 has 13 amino acids. For the CDR3, the DNA is TGTGCCAGCAGCTTCGGCCACCGGAATGGCTACACCTTC. Residues: CASSFGHRNGYTF.

This clonotype was counted a few times. The V gene is TRBV5-1, the J gene TRBJ1-1; perhaps TRBD1 as D (5 bases). The CDR3 has 15 amino acids. Germline assignment: CDR1 SGHRS and CDR2 YFSETQ. V gave up 0 bases and J gave up 1 base, with 10 bases separating them. CDR3 DNA: TGCGCCAGCAGCTTGGAAGGGACGCAGAACACTGAAGCTTTCTTT. Translating it yields CASSLEGTQNTEAFF.

The chain couples TRBV3-1 to TRBJ1-4, with a weak D call TRBD1 (6 bases). Trimming removed 2 bases from V and 1 base from J, with 8 bases in between. This CDR3 has 15 residues. CDR1 and CDR2 from the germline V gene are LGHDT and YNNKEL (reference sequence). As DNA, the CDR3 is TGTGCCAGCAGCCAAATACAGGGAACTAATGAAAAACTGTTTTTT. Amino acid sequence: CASSQIQGTNEKLFF.

The gene calls are TRBV6-6 and TRBJ2-1; D call uncertain. V was pared by 2 bases and J by 8 bases, with 13 bases between. Germline V lookup: CDR1 MNHNY, CDR2 SVGAGI (reference sequence). The length of the CDR3 is 14 residues. The CDR3 here is CASSYNARSDEQFF. The CDR3 DNA sequence: TGTGCCAGCAGTTACAATGCCCGCTCCGATGAGCAGTTCTTC.

The sample holds a few counts of this clonotype. At one end the junction does not follow the germline gene, possibly because of a read error. V gene TRBV7-2 combines with J gene TRBJ1-1; D gene ambiguous. The CDR3 has 12 amino acids. Germline CDR1 and CDR2: SGHTA and FQGNSA. Written as DNA, the CDR3 is TGTGTCAGCAGCTCCTTTCGGAACGCAGCTTTCTTT. Its translation is CVSSSFRNAAFF. Based on the CDR3 plus reference TRBV7-2 and TRBJ1-1, the full variable domain is GAGVSQSPSNKVTEKGKDVELRCDPISGHTALYWYRQSLGQGLEFLIYFQGNSAPDKSGLPSDRFSAERTGGSVSTLTIQRTQQEDSAVYLCVSSSFRNAAFFGQGTRLTVV.

The sample holds a few counts of this clonotype. The chain carries TRBV6-5 and TRBJ1-1; D ambiguous. The V end was cut by 0 bases, the J end by 11 bases, with 13 bases between. From germline, CDR1 is MNHEY and CDR2 SVGAGI. CDR3 length equals 13 residues. The CDR3 reads CASSYSAGAGAFF. CDR3 in DNA: TGTGCCAGCAGTTACTCGGCGGGCGCGGGGGCTTTCTTT.

The rearrangement uses TRBV20-1 and TRBJ1-5, with 7 bases aligning to TRBD1. This CDR3 has 17 amino acids. V trimming: 3 bases; J trimming: 3 bases; junction bases outside the gene matches: 14. Germline V lookup: CDR1 DFQATT, CDR2 SNEGSKA (reference sequence). The CDR3 reads CSASDPTGTVTNQPQHF. For the CDR3, the DNA is TGCAGTGCTAGCGATCCGACCGGGACAGTCACCAATCAGCCCCAGCATTTT.

This sequence joins TRBV7-8 and TRBJ2-1; D unresolved. The CDR3 has 13 residues. The ends were cut back, 4 bases at V and 5 bases at J, with 9 bases in the middle. CDR1 is SGHVS and CDR2 is FQNEAQ in the germline V gene. The chain's CDR3 is CASSSLSDNEQFF. In DNA form, the CDR3 reads TGTGCCAGCAGCTCCCTCAGCGACAATGAGCAGTTCTTC.

This clonotype has more than one count but fewer than ten. V gene TRBV6-2 or TRBV6-3 combines with J gene TRBJ2-4; perhaps TRBD1 as D (5 bases). The CDR3 is made up of 15 amino acids. The germline V gene encodes CDR1 MNHEY and CDR2 SVGEGT. The germline V and J ends were trimmed by 7 bases and 5 bases, with 18 bases remaining between them. The CDR3 region has the DNA TGTGCCAGCACCCCAAGGGGTCCCGCGGAAAACATTCAGTACTTC. Amino acid sequence: CASTPRGPAENIQYF.

This clonotype was counted a few times. The rearrangement uses TRBV6-2 or TRBV6-3 and TRBJ2-7; 9 nucleotides align to TRBD2. CDR1 and CDR2 from the germline V gene are MNHEY and SVGEGT. The junction had 11 bases not matched to a gene; V was cut back by 4 bases and J by 1 base. This CDR3 is built from 17 residues. The CDR3 loop is CASSSLGLAGPSYEQYF. For the CDR3, the DNA is TGTGCCAGCAGTTCCTTGGGCCTAGCGGGGCCTTCCTACGAGCAGTACTTC.

The chain carries TRBV4-3 and TRBJ2-7, with a tentative D call TRBD2 (6 bases). The CDR3 is 16 amino acids. In germline, CDR1 is LGHNA, CDR2 YSLEER. Trimming cost V 4 bases and J 3 bases, with 19 bases left between them. The CDR3 nucleotides are TGCGCCAGCAGCCCAGACGCGGGGACGGGGTACTACGAGCAGTACTTC. Translation gives CASSPDAGTGYYEQYF.

The CDR3 spells CASFSGGYPYEQYF. The DNA of the CDR3 is TGTGCCAGCTTTTCCGGGGGGTACCCTTACGAGCAGTACTTC. V gene TRBV6-5 combines with J gene TRBJ2-7, with 7 bases identical to TRBD2. The CDR3 contains 14 residues. Germline CDR1 reads MNHEY; CDR2 reads SVGAGI. V trimming: 8 bases; J trimming: 4 bases; junction bases outside the gene matches: 11.

The chain combines TRBV7-9 with TRBJ1-4; 8 nucleotides align to TRBD1. Germline CDR1 and CDR2: SEHNR and FQNEAQ (reference sequence). The junction had 11 bases not matched to a gene; V was cut back by 7 bases and J by 13 bases. The CDR3 totals 13 residues. The CDR3 sequence is CASTRTGFEGLFF. The CDR3 bases are TGTGCCAGCACCCGGACAGGGTTCGAAGGACTGTTTTTT.

J is TRBJ1-4 and V is TRBV20-1; 7 bases line up with TRBD1. With 6 bases clipped from V and 6 bases from J, the junction kept 7 bases outside the gene matches. The germline V gene has CDR1 DFQATT and CDR2 SNEGSKA (reference sequence). This CDR3 region has 13 residues. The CDR3 loop is CSARDSLYEKLFF. The CDR3 coding sequence is TGCAGTGCGAGGGACAGCCTATATGAAAAACTGTTTTTT.

By share, this clonotype counts as medium-sized. This sequence joins TRBV4-3 and TRBJ2-1; 13 bases match TRBD2. Germline trimming cut 4 bases from V and 3 bases from J; bases unmatched to any gene: 6. The CDR3 totals 17 residues. CDR1 is LGHNA and CDR2 is YSLEER in the germline V gene. CDR3 in DNA: TGCGCCAGCAGCCCGGGACTAGCGGGGACTTACTACAATGAGCAGTTCTTC. Its protein is CASSPGLAGTYYNEQFF.

The sample holds a few counts of this clonotype. The chain carries TRBV7-2 and TRBJ1-4, with TRBD1 matching over 10 bases. The CDR3 is 15 residues long. V shed 5 bases, J shed 4 bases, and the junction held 4 bases outside the gene matches. In germline, CDR1 is SGHTA, CDR2 FQGNSA. In DNA, the CDR3 is TGTGCCAGCAGCGTTGGGACAGGGGATAATGAAAAACTGTTTTTT. Protein sequence: CASSVGTGDNEKLFF.

This rearrangement joins TRBV29-1 to TRBJ1-2; unclear D gene. CDR1 and CDR2 (germline): SQVTM, ANQGSEA. The CDR3 runs 12 residues. Trimming pared 3 bases from V and 1 base from J, leaving 6 bases between. The CDR3: CSVEGYNYGYTF. The CDR3 nucleotides read TGCAGCGTTGAGGGGTATAACTATGGCTACACCTTC.

The chain links TRBV10-3 to TRBJ1-2, with D possibly being TRBD1 (6 bases). Germline assignment: CDR1 ENHRY and CDR2 SYGVKD. CDR3 size: 17 residues. V lost 7 bases and J 4 bases, leaving 25 bases between the germline ends. CDR3 loop: CAITEPGAGVHAYGYTF. The CDR3 DNA reads TGTGCCATCACCGAACCGGGGGCAGGAGTCCATGCCTATGGCTACACCTTC.

The CDR3 reads CASSRWLGNTGELFF. As DNA, the CDR3 is TGTGCCAGCAGCCGCTGGTTGGGGAACACCGGGGAGCTGTTTTTT. The J gene is TRBJ2-2, the V gene TRBV7-2; D not certain. In germline, CDR1 is SGHTA, CDR2 FQGNSA. With 5 bases removed from V and 1 base from J, the gap between germline ends came to 11 bases. The CDR3 runs 15 residues.

This clonotype has just a few counts. The V gene is TRBV7-2, the J gene TRBJ1-6; no clear D gene. V lost 0 bases, J lost 2 bases, and 8 bases lay in between. The CDR3 is made up of 16 amino acids. Germline V gives CDR1 SGHTA, CDR2 FQGNSA. CDR3 protein: CASSLAGAAYNSPLHF. The CDR3 region has the DNA TGTGCCAGCAGCTTAGCGGGCGCGGCCTATAATTCACCCCTCCACTTT. Full variable domain (outside the CDR3, taken from reference TRBV7-2 and TRBJ1-6): GAGVSQSPSNKVTEKGKDVELRCDPISGHTALYWYRQSLGQGLEFLIYFQGNSAPDKSGLPSDRFSAERTGGSVSTLTIQRTQQEDSAVYLCASSLAGAAYNSPLHFGNGTRLTVT.

The chain employs TRBV6-1 and TRBJ2-7; 8 nucleotides line up with TRBD1. Trimming removed 6 bases from V and 7 bases from J; junction bases left unmatched: 11. Per the germline V gene, CDR1 is MNHNS and CDR2 is SASEGT. This CDR3 is 14 amino acids long. The CDR3 loop is CASRARTGRGEQYF. CDR3 DNA sequence: TGTGCCAGCAGGGCGAGGACAGGGAGAGGAGAGCAGTACTTC.

The chain uses TRBV7-8 and TRBJ1-4; the D is unclear. Trimming left V 5 bases short and J 0 bases short, with 10 bases between. The CDR3 has 15 amino acids. Per the germline V gene, CDR1 is SGHVS and CDR2 is FQNEAQ. The CDR3 sequence is CASSGRGATNEKLFF. The CDR3 DNA reads TGTGCCAGCAGCGGCCGTGGGGCAACTAATGAAAAACTGTTTTTT.

The chain combines TRBV9 with TRBJ2-3; TRBD1 or TRBD2 may be the D gene (5 bases each). CDR3 length equals 11 residues. The germline gives CDR1 SGDLS, CDR2 YYNGEE. V gave up 7 bases and J gave up 2 bases, with 5 bases separating them. The CDR3 here is CASGTTDTQYF. The CDR3 coding sequence is TGTGCCAGCGGGACCACAGATACGCAGTATTTT.

The genes are TRBV7-2 and TRBJ1-2; 10 bases are shared with TRBD1. V shed 5 bases and J 8 bases; nucleotides not matched to a gene: 11. CDR3 length: 15 residues. Germline CDR1 and CDR2: SGHTA and FQGNSA. The CDR3 spells CASSPRQGANKGYTF. Written as DNA, the CDR3 is TGTGCCAGCAGCCCCCGACAGGGGGCTAATAAAGGCTACACCTTC.